This T cell receptor (beta chain) emerged from a study of cytomegalovirus exposure and HLA in healthy donors. Study at large: It was reported in a later analysis that the same platform had been used for the 90 to 150 validation repertoires as for the roughly 650 first-cohort repertoires.

Using immunoSEQ multiplex PCR, the repertoire was profiled, and TCRdb retains in-frame clones only, with some absent. The repertoire includes approximately 170,000 clones, about 82% of them detected once, and around 2.4% sits in the top ten. Study outcomes and limitations: Among TCR beta chains, those listed as cytomegalovirus-associated numbered over 150. A few of the chains that were CMV-associated were confirmed in vitro to be specific for CMV antigens.

Germline lookup yields CDR1 SNHLY and CDR2 FYNNEI. This CDR3 has 12 residues. V lost 9 bases, J lost 0 bases, and 8 bases lay in between. This clone was counted only a few times. Antigen unknown. The receptor comes from a man aged 30 to 39 in good health and CMV-seropositive. Sequences were obtained from PBMCs. This chain uses TRBV2 with TRBJ2-5, with D possibly being TRBD1 (6 bases). The CDR3 loop is CASGQYQETQYF. The DNA for the CDR3 is TGTGCCAGTGGACAGTACCAAGAGACCCAGTACTTC.